A selection of T cell receptor beta chains follows, all from one sample in a study of cytomegalovirus exposure and HLA in healthy donors. The table came from immunoSEQ multiplex PCR; TCRdb's copy has only in-frame clones and leaves some out. Among some 180,000 clones listed, around four fifths were seen once. The sample comprised PBMCs. Receptors originate from a woman aged 55-69 years in good health and CMV-seropositive. Both conserved end residues are part of each CDR3. A D gene is named only where the DNA matches it firmly. Clone size is stated in some rows and not others, as once, few, many or a class when expanded.

CASSVGQGRNEQYF	TGTGCCAGCAGCGTTGGACAGGGCAGGAACGAGCAGTACTTC	TRBJ2-7	TRBD1	TRBV5-4	14	-
CASKQGQGNTIYF	TGCGCCTCCAAACAGGGACAGGGAAACACCATATATTTT	TRBJ1-3	TRBD1	TRBV5-1	13	few
CASSQDGGLTEAFF	TGCGCCAGCAGCCAAGATGGGGGACTAACTGAAGCTTTCTTT	TRBJ1-1	-	TRBV4-3	14	few
CASSPYTGSEQYF	TGTGCCAGCAGTCCGTACACAGGGTCCGAGCAGTACTTC	TRBJ2-7	-	TRBV27	13	-
CACITGLLYNSPLHF	TGTGCCTGCATAACAGGGCTCTTATATAATTCACCCCTCCACTTT	TRBJ1-6	-	TRBV30	15	-
CASSVAAGRGSVTEAFF	TGTGCCAGCAGCGTAGCTGCCGGCAGGGGATCGGTTACTGAAGCTTTCTTT	TRBJ1-1	-	TRBV9	17	few
CASTGNYGYTF	TGTGCCAGTACAGGGAACTATGGCTACACCTTC	TRBJ1-2	-	TRBV19	11	few
CAWSPGTGEQFF	TGTGCCTGGAGTCCTGGGACTGGCGAGCAGTTCTTC	TRBJ2-1	-	TRBV30	12	few
CASSPGLAVPYTEQFF	TGCGCCAGCAGCCCTGGACTAGCGGTACCCTACACTGAGCAGTTCTTC	TRBJ2-1	TRBD2	TRBV5-1	16	few
CASSPWASGGETQYF	TGTGCCAGCAGCCCCTGGGCTAGCGGGGGAGAGACCCAGTACTTC	TRBJ2-5	TRBD2	TRBV7-2	15	-
CASSPSGANGLTF	TGTGCCAGCTCCCCATCTGGGGCCAACGGCCTGACTTTC	TRBJ2-6	-	TRBV18	13	-
CASGLGTGRQETQYF	TGTGCTAGTGGTTTAGGGACAGGGCGGCAAGAGACCCAGTACTTC	TRBJ2-5	TRBD1	TRBV12-5	15	-
CASSQEDRRYEQYF	TGCGCCAGCAGCCAAGAGGACAGGCGCTACGAGCAGTACTTC	TRBJ2-7	TRBD1	TRBV4-3	14	-
CASSINREQFF	TGTGCCAGCAGTATAAACAGAGAGCAGTTCTTC	TRBJ2-1	-	TRBV28	11	-
CSVVSPGQSYGYTF	TGCAGCGTTGTGAGCCCGGGACAGAGCTATGGCTACACCTTC	TRBJ1-2	TRBD1	TRBV29-1	14	-
CASSLPGNTEAFF	TGTGCCAGCAGCTTACCCGGGAACACTGAAGCTTTCTTT	TRBJ1-1	-	TRBV11-3	13	-
CASSLTGTSVTSGKNSQYF	TGTGCCAGCTCACTGACCGGGACTAGCGTAACCTCAGGCAAAAACAGTCAGTACTTC	TRBJ2-4	TRBD2	TRBV18	19	once
CASSLALGGVNTEAFF	TGTGCCAGCAGCTTAGCGCTGGGAGGTGTGAACACTGAAGCTTTCTTT	TRBJ1-1	-	TRBV11-1	16	once
CASSGTKSGKVYEQYF	TGTGCCAGCAGCGGAACCAAGAGCGGGAAAGTATACGAGCAGTACTTC	TRBJ2-7	TRBD2	TRBV9	16	-
CASRGPGQPYGYTF	TGCGCCAGCAGAGGACCGGGACAACCCTATGGCTACACCTTC	TRBJ1-2	-	TRBV10-1	14	-
CAWSRNRDSPLHF	TGTGCCTGGAGTCGGAACAGGGACTCACCCCTCCACTTT	TRBJ1-6	-	TRBV30	13	once
CASSFTGGLNTEAFF	TGCGCCAGCAGCTTCACAGGGGGGTTGAACACTGAAGCTTTCTTT	TRBJ1-1	TRBD1	TRBV5-1	15	-
CASSLTGLYGYTF	TGTGCCAGCAGCTTAACAGGCCTATATGGCTACACCTTC	TRBJ1-2	-	TRBV11-2	13	-
CASRRDSDNSPLHF	TGTGCCAGCAGGAGGGACAGCGATAATTCACCCCTCCACTTT	TRBJ1-6	TRBD1	TRBV2	14	-
CASTQVPYSYEQYF	TGTGCCAGCACCCAGGTCCCCTACTCCTACGAGCAGTACTTC	TRBJ2-7	-	TRBV28	14	-
CASSFQGSEDEQFF	TGTGCCAGCAGCTTCCAAGGGAGCGAGGATGAGCAGTTCTTC	TRBJ2-1	-	TRBV7-9	14	few
CASSPPLGGPGTQYF	TGTGCCAGCTCACCACCCTTAGGGGGTCCAGGGACCCAGTACTTC	TRBJ2-5	-	TRBV18	15	-
CAWSFGTSGTDIQYF	TGTGCCTGGAGTTTTGGGACTAGCGGGACTGACATTCAGTACTTC	TRBJ2-4	TRBD2	TRBV30	15	few
CASSFSDRGDQPQHF	TGTGCCAGCAGCTTCTCGGACAGGGGAGATCAGCCCCAGCATTTT	TRBJ1-5	TRBD1	TRBV7-8	15	-
CASSISVNTEAFF	TGTGCCAGTAGTATCTCAGTTAACACTGAAGCTTTCTTT	TRBJ1-1	-	TRBV19	13	-
CASSLSGNSNQPQHF	TGTGCCAGCAGTTTATCGGGCAATAGCAATCAGCCCCAGCATTTT	TRBJ1-5	-	TRBV27	15	few
CASSMTGGNEQYF	TGTGCCAGCAGCATGACAGGGGGAAACGAGCAGTACTTC	TRBJ2-7	TRBD1	TRBV6-5	13	-
CASSRLDKGYTF	TGTGCCAGCAGCCGACTGGACAAGGGCTACACCTTC	TRBJ1-2	-	TRBV2	12	-